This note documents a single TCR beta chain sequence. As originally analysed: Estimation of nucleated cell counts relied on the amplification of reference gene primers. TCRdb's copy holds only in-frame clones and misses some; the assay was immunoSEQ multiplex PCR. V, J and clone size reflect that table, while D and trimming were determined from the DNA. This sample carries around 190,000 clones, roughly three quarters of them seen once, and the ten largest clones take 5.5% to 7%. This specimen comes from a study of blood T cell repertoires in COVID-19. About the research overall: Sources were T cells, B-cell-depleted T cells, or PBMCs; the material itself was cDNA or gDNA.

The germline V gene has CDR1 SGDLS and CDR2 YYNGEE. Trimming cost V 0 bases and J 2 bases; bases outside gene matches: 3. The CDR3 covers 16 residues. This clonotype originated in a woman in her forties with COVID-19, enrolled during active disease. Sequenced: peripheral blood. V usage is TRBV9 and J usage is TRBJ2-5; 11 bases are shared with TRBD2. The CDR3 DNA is TGTGCCAGCAGCGTAGCTACTAGCGGGGGACAAGAGACCCAGTACTTC. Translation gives CASSVATSGGQETQYF.